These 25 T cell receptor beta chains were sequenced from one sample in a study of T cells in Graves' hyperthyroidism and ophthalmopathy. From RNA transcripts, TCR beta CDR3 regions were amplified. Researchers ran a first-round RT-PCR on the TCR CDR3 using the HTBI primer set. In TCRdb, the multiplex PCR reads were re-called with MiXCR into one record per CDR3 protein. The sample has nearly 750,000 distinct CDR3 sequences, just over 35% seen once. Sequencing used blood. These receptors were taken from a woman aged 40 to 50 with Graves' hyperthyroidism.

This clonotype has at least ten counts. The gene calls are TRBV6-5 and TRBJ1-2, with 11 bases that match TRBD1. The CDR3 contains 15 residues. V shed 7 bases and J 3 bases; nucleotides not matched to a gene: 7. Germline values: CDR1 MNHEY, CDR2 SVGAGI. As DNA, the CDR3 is TGTGCCAGCAACGGACAGGGGGCAGGAGACTATGGCTACACCTTC. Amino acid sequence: CASNGQGAGDYGYTF.

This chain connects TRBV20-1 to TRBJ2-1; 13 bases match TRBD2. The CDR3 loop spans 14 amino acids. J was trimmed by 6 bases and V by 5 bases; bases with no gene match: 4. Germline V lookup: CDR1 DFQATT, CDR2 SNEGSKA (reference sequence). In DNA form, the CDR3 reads TGCAGTGCTCTCTGGACTAGCGGGAGCAATGAGCAGTTCTTC. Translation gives CSALWTSGSNEQFF.

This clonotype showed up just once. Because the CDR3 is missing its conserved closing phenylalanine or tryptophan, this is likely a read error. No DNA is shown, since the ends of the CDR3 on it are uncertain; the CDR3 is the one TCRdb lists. This CDR3 is CASSLGEQGYY. V is TRBV7-2 and J is TRBJ1-3; the table calls TRBD1, which could not be checked here. Germline V lookup: CDR1 SGHTA, CDR2 FQGNSA. The CDR3 sequence runs 11 residues, both termini included.

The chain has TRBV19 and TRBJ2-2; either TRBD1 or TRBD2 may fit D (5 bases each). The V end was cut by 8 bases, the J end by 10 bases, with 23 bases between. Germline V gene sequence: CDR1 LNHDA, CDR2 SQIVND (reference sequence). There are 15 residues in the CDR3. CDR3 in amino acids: CASHFPGRQGEELFF. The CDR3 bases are TGTGCCAGTCATTTCCCGGGACGGCAAGGCGAGGAGCTGTTTTTT.

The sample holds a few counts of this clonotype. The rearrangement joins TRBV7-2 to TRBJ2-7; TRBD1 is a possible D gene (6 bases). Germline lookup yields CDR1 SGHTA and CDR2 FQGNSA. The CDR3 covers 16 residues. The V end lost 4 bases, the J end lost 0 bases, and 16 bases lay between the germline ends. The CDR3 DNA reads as TGTGCCAGCAGCTCCCTTGGTGGGACAAGCTCCTACGAGCAGTACTTC. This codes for CASSSLGGTSSYEQYF. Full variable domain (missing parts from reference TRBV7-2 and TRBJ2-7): GAGVSQSPSNKVTEKGKDVELRCDPISGHTALYWYRQSLGQGLEFLIYFQGNSAPDKSGLPSDRFSAERTGGSVSTLTIQRTQQEDSAVYLCASSSLGGTSSYEQYFGPGTRLTVT.

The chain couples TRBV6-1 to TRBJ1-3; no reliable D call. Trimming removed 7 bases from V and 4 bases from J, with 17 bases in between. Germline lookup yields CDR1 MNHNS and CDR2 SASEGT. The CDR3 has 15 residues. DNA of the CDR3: TGTGCCAGCAATCCTCATATAGTTTCCGGAAACACCATATATTTT. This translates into CASNPHIVSGNTIYF.

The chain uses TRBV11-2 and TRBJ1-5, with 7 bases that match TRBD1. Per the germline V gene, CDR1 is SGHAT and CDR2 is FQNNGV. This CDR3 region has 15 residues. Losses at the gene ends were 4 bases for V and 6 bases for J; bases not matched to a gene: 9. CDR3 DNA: TGTGCCAGCAGCTCCTACAGGGGAGGTGGTCAGCCCCAGCATTTT. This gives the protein CASSSYRGGGQPQHF.

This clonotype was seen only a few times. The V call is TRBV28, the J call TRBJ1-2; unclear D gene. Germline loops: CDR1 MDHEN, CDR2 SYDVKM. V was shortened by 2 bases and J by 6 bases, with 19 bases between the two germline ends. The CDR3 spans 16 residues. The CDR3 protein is CASSLAQRAAYDGYTF. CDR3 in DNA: TGTGCCAGCAGTTTAGCTCAAAGGGCAGCTTATGATGGCTACACCTTC.

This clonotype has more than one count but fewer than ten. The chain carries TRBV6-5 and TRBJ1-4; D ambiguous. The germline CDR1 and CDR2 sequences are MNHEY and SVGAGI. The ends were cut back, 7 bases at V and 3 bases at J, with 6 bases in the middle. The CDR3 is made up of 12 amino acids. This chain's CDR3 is CASNSANEKLFF. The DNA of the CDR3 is TGTGCCAGCAACTCAGCTAATGAAAAACTGTTTTTT.

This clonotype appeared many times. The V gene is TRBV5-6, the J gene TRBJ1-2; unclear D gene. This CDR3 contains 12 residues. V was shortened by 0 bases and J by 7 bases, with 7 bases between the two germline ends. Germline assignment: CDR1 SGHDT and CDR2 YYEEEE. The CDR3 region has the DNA TGTGCCAGCAGCTTGGTGGCGGTTGGCTACACCTTC. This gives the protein CASSLVAVGYTF.

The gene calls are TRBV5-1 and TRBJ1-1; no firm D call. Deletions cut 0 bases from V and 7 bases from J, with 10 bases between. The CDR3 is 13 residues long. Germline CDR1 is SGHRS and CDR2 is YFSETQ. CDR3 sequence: CASSLAGYIEAFF. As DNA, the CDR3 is TGCGCCAGCAGCTTGGCCGGCTACATTGAAGCTTTCTTT.

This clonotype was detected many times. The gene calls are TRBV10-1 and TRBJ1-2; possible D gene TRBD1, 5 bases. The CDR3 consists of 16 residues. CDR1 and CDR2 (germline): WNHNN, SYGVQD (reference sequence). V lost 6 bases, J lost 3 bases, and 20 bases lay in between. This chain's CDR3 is CASSDNWDRDYYGYTF. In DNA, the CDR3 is TGCGCCAGCAGCGATAACTGGGACCGGGATTACTATGGCTACACCTTC.

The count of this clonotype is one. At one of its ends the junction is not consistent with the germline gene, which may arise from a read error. DNA of the CDR3: TGCAGCATATTAGCGGGAGTGGGCACCGGGGAGCTGTCTTTT. Translation gives CSILAGVGTGELSF. The chain uses TRBV29-1 and TRBJ2-2, with 9 bases matching TRBD2. CDR3 length: 14 amino acids. Germline loops: CDR1 SQVTM, CDR2 ANQGSEA.

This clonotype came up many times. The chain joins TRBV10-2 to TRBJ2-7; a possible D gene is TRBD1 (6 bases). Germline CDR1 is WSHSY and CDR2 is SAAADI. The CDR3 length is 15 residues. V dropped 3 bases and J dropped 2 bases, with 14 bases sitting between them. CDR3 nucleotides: TGCGCCAGCAGTGACCTTACAGGGTTTGCCTACGAGCAGTACTTC. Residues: CASSDLTGFAYEQYF.

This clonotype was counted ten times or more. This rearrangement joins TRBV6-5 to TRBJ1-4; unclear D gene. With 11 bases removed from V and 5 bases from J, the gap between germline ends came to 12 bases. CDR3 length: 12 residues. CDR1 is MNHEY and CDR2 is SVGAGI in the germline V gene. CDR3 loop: CAVGRANEKLFF. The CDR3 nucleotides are TGTGCCGTGGGAAGGGCGAATGAAAAACTGTTTTTT.

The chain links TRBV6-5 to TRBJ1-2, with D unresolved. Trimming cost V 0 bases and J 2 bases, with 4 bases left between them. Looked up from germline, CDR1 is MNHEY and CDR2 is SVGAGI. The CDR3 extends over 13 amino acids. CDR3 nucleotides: TGTGCCAGCAGTTACTCGTACAACTATGGCTACACCTTC. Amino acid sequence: CASSYSYNYGYTF.

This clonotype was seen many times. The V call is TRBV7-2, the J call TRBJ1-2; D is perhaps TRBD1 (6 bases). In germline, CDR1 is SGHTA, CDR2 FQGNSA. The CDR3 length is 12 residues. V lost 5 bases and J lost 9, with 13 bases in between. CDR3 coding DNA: TGTGCCAGCAGCGGGAACAGGGTGCGCTACACCTTC. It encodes CASSGNRVRYTF.

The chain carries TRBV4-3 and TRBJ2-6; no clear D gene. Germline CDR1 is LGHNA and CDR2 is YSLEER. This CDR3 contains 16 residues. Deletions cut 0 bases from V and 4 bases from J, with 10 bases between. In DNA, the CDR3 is TGCGCCAGCAGCCAAGATCGGGTACCCGGGGCCAACGTCCTGACTTTC. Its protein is CASSQDRVPGANVLTF.

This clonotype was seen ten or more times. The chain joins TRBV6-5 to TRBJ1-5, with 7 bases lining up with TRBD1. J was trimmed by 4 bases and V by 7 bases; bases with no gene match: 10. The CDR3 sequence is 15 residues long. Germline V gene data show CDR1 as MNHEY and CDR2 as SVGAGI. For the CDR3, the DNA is TGTGCCAGCACCTGGGACAGCCAAGGGAATCAGCCCCAGCATTTT. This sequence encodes CASTWDSQGNQPQHF.

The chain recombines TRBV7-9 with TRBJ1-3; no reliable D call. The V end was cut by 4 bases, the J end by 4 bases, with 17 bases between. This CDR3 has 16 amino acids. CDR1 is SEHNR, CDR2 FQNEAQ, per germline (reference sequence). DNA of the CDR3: TGTGCCAGCAGCTCCTCCATTTTGCAGTCCGGAAACACCATATATTTT. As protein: CASSSSILQSGNTIYF.

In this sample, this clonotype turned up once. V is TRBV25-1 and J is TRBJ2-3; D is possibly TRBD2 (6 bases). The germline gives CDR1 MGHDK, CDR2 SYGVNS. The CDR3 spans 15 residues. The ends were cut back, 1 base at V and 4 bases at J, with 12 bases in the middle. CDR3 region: CASSEFQGGADTQYF. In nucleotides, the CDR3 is TGTGCCAGCAGTGAATTTCAGGGCGGGGCAGATACGCAGTATTTT.

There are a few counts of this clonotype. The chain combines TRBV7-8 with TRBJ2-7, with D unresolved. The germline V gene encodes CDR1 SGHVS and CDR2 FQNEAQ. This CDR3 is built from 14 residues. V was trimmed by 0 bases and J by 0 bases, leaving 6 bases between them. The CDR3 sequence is CASSLATYSYEQYF. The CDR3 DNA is TGTGCCAGCAGCTTAGCTACTTACTCCTACGAGCAGTACTTC.

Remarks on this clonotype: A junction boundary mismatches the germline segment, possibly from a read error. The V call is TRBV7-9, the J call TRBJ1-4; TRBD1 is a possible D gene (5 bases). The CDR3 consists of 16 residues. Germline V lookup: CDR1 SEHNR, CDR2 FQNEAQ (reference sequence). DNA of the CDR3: TGCGCCAGCAGCCAAGCTCACTCAGGGCAGGGTGAAGAACTGTTTTTT. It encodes CASSQAHSGQGEELFF. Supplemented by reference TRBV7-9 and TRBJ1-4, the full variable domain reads DTGVSQNPRHKITKRGQNVTFRCDPISEHNRLYWYRQTLGQGPEFLTYFQNEAQLEKSRLLSDRFSAERPKGSFSTLEIQRTEQGDSAMYLCASSQAHSGQGEELFFGSGTQLSVL.

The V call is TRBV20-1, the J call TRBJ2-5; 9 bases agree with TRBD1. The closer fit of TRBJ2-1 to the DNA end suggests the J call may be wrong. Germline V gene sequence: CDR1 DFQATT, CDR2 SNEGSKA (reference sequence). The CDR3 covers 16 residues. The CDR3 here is CSAGGRDRVGYNEQFF. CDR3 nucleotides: TGCAGTGCTGGGGGGCGGGACAGGGTAGGCTACAATGAGCAGTTCTTC.

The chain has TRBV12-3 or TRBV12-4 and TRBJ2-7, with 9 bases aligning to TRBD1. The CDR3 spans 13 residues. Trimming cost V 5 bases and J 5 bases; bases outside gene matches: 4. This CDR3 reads CASSGQGNNEQYF. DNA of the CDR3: TGTGCCAGCAGTGGACAGGGGAATAACGAGCAGTACTTC.